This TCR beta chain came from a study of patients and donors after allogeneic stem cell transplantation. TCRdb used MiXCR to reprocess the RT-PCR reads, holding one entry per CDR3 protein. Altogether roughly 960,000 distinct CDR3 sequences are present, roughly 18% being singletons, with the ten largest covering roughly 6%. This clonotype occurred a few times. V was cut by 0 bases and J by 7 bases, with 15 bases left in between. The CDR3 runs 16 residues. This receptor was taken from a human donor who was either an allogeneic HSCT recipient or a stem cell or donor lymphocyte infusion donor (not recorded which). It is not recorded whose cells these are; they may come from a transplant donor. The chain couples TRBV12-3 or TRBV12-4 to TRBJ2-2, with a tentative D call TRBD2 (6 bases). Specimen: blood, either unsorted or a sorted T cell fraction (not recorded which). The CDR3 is CASSLAGRGRIGELFF. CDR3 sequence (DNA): TGTGCCAGCAGTTTAGCGGGACGGGGGAGAATCGGGGAGCTGTTTTTT.